The clone carrying this T cell receptor beta chain appeared a few times. Its antigen remains unidentified. This sample is part of a study of T cell repertoires in cytomegalovirus infection. Study-level background: CMV infection together with matching HLA type was indicated by public TCR beta signatures. General study findings and limits: The response measured ex vivo was dominated by TCR beta clonotypes (HLA-C-restricted and CMV-specific).

V lost 3 bases, J lost 10 bases, and 13 bases lay in between. In germline, CDR1 is LNHDA, CDR2 SQIVND (reference sequence). CDR3 length: 14 residues. MiXCR, applied by TCRdb to the reads, yields one record per CDR3 protein. Of about 320,000 distinct CDR3 sequences detected, around 9.5% appear once; the ten largest clones hold 4.3%. The chain is built from TRBV19 and TRBJ1-6, with D unclear. Specimen: PBMCs. The sequence was obtained from a human donor in good health (CMV status not recorded). Some clones in this sample may be carry-over from other donors' samples. The CDR3 loop reads CASSIRREGSPLHF. DNA of the CDR3: TGTGCCAGTAGTATTAGGAGGGAAGGATCACCCCTCCACTTT.